This T cell receptor (beta chain) was sequenced for a study of cytomegalovirus exposure and HLA in healthy donors. Details on this clone: Its antigen is unknown.

Study results and limitations: Rare sequences made up most TCRs, while some public TCRs were found in many donors. Researchers reported that a few CMV-associated chains were confirmed in vitro as CMV antigen-specific. Rates of TCR association differed by HLA locus in a later analysis, with DRB1 highest and HLA-C lowest.

Germline V gene data show CDR1 as MNHEY and CDR2 as SVGAGI. The CDR3 runs 14 residues. J lost 5 bases, V lost 6 bases, and 8 bases had no gene match. PCR amplification relied on 60 Vbeta primers (plus 13 Jbeta primers). The repertoire was sequenced with immunoSEQ multiplex PCR; TCRdb's copy has only in-frame clones and lacks some. The sample has approximately 110,000 clones; roughly 71% are singletons. The gene calls are TRBV6-5 and TRBJ2-5, with 8 bases fitting TRBD2. The sequencing input was PBMCs. This clonotype was obtained from a woman between 50 and 59 years old in good health and CMV-seropositive. CDR3 sequence: CASRIPGLEETQYF. In nucleotides, the CDR3 is TGTGCCAGCAGGATTCCGGGACTAGAGGAGACCCAGTACTTC.